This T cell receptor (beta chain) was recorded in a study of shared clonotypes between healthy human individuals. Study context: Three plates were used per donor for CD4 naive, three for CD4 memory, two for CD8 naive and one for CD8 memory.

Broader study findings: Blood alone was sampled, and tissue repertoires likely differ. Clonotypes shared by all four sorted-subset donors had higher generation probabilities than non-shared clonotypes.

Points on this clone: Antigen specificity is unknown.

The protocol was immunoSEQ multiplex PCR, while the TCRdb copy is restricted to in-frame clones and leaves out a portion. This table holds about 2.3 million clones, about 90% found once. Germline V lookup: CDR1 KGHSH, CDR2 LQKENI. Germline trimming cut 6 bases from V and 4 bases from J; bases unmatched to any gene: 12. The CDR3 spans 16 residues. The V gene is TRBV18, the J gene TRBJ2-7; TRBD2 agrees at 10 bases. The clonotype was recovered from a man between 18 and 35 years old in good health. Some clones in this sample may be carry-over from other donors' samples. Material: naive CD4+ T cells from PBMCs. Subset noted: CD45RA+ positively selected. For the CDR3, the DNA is TGTGCCAGCTCCCCGACGGGGAGAGCGGGAGGGTACGAGCAGTACTTC. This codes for CASSPTGRAGGYEQYF.